The 2 T cell receptor beta chains listed next were all sequenced from one sample in a study of blood T cell repertoires in COVID-19. Some clones are missing from TCRdb's copy, which holds only in-frame ones; the method was immunoSEQ multiplex PCR. The sample yields about 460,000 clones, about 88% seen once. Material for sequencing was PBMCs or T cells enriched from blood (not recorded which). Receptors were obtained from a woman aged 60-75 years who had recovered from COVID-19.

Only a few counts were recorded for this clone. The DNA of the CDR3 is TGTGCCAGCAGTTTATTAGCGGGTACCTATGGCTACACCTTC. Translated, it gives CASSLLAGTYGYTF. The chain carries TRBV28 and TRBJ1-2; no clear D gene. V lost 1 base, J lost 4 bases, and 10 bases lay in between. Germline loops: CDR1 MDHEN, CDR2 SYDVKM. This CDR3 is built from 14 residues.

The chain uses TRBV5-4 and TRBJ1-1, with D perhaps TRBD1 (6 bases). The CDR3 contains 15 residues. V was cut by 0 bases and J by 1 base, with 10 bases left in between. Germline V gives CDR1 SGHNT, CDR2 YYREEE (reference sequence). The CDR3: CASSLGGTPNTEAFF. CDR3 nucleotide sequence: TGTGCCAGCAGCTTGGGGGGGACACCGAACACTGAAGCTTTCTTT.